This T cell receptor beta chain was profiled in a study of tissue T cells after allogeneic stem cell transplantation. Overall study context: Tissue samples with histologically apparent lymphocytes on H&E review were prioritized for sequencing. Study results and caveats: Within patients, tissue anatomy strongly shaped TCR repertoire composition. Motif-based clustering found tissue-specific repertoire signatures shared across patients, though few clones were shared.

A word on this clone: Its antigen remains unidentified.

Profiled with immunoSEQ multiplex PCR; TCRdb holds only in-frame clones, not every one. The table includes fewer than 6,500 clones, around 70% detected once. This TCR came from a woman aged 18-55 years with breast cancer. The specimen was tissue from the stomach, collected at autopsy.

This CDR3 reads CASWGGYALTDTQYF. Written as DNA, the CDR3 is TGTGCCAGCTGGGGCGGGTACGCTCTCACAGATACGCAGTATTTT. This chain uses TRBV7-9 with TRBJ2-3; D is tentatively TRBD1 or TRBD2 (5 bases each). This CDR3 region has 15 residues. V lost 8 bases and J 2 bases, leaving 17 bases between the germline ends. CDR1 and CDR2 from the germline V gene are SEHNR and FQNEAQ (reference sequence). Full variable domain (rest looked up from reference TRBV7-9 and TRBJ2-3): DTGVSQNPRHKITKRGQNVTFRCDPISEHNRLYWYRQTLGQGPEFLTYFQNEAQLEKSRLLSDRFSAERPKGSFSTLEIQRTEQGDSAMYLCASWGGYALTDTQYFGPGTRLTVL.